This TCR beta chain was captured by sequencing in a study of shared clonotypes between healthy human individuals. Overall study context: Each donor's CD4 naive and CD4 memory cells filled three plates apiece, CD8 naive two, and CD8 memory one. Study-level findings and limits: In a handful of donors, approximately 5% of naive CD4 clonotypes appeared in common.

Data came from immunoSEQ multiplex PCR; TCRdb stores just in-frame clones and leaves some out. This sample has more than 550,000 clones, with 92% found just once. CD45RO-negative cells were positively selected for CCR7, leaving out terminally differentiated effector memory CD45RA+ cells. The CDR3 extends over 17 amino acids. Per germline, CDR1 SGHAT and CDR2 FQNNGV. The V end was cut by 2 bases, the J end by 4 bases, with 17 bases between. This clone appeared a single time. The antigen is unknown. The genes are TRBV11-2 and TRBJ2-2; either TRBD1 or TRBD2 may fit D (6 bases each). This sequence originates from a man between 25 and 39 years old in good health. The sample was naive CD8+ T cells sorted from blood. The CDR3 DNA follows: TGTGCCAGCAGCTTACGGGGGCTAGGGCTTGGCACCGGGGAGCTGTTTTTT. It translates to CASSLRGLGLGTGELFF.